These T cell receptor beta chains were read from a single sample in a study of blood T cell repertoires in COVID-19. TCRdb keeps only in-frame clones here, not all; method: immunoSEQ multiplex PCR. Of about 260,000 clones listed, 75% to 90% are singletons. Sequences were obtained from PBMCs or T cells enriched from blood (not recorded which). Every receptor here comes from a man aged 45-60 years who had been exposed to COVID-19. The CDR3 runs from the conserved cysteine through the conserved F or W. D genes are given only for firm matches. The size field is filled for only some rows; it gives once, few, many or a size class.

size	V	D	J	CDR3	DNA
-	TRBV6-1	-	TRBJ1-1	CASSEFARYAEAFF	TGTGCCAGCAGTGAATTCGCGAGGTACGCTGAAGCTTTCTTT
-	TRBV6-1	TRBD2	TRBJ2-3	CASSGRLAKLPDTQYF	TGTGCCAGCAGTGGTAGACTAGCGAAGTTACCAGATACGCAGTATTTT
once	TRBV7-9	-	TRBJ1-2	CASSFNDRLNYGYTF	TGTGCCAGCAGCTTCAACGACAGGCTTAACTATGGCTACACCTTC
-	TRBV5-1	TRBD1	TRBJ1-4	CASNTGTGGYEKLFF	TGCGCCAGCAACACCGGGACAGGGGGCTACGAAAAACTGTTTTTT
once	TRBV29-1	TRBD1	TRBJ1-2	CSVGTGNYGYTF	TGCAGCGTTGGGACAGGGAACTATGGCTACACCTTC
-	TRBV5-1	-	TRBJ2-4	CASSSASVSGNLAKNIQYF	TGCGCCAGCAGCTCCGCCTCGGTTTCGGGGAATCTAGCCAAAAACATTCAGTACTTC
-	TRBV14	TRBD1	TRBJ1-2	CASSSTGTVYGYTF	TGTGCCAGCAGTTCGACCGGGACAGTATATGGCTACACCTTC
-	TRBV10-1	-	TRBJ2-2	CASSGENTGELFF	TGCGCCAGCAGTGGAGAGAACACCGGGGAGCTGTTTTTT
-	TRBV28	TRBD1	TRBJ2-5	CASSLPQGEQETQYF	TGTGCCAGCAGTTTACCCCAGGGGGAACAAGAGACCCAGTACTTC
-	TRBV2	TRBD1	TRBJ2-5	CASSPQGTAQETQYF	TGTGCCAGCAGTCCCCAGGGGACAGCCCAAGAGACCCAGTACTTC
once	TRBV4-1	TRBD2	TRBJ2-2	CASSQDRTSGSDGELFF	TGCGCCAGCAGCCAAGATCGGACTAGCGGGAGTGATGGGGAGCTGTTTTTT
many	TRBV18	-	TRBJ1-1	CASSPRQVGTEAFF	TGTGCCAGCTCCCCTCGGCAGGTAGGCACTGAAGCTTTCTTT
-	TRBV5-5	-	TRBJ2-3	CASSLGPGSTDTQYF	TGTGCCAGCAGCTTGGGGCCAGGAAGCACAGATACGCAGTATTTT
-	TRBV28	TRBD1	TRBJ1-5	CASSSGTGGSQPQHF	TGTGCCAGCAGTTCCGGGACAGGGGGCAGTCAGCCCCAGCATTTT
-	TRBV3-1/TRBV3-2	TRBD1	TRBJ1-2	CASSQPGQGNYGYTF	TGTGCCAGCAGCCAACCGGGACAGGGAAACTATGGCTACACCTTC
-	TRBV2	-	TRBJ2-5	CASSPGRETQYF	TGTGCCAGCAGTCCTGGGAGGGAGACCCAGTACTTC